The 31 T cell receptor beta chains below all came from one sample that was sequenced in a study of control samples from healthy donors and cancer patients. Generated by immunoSEQ multiplex PCR, the TCRdb table keeps only in-frame clones and is missing some. The sample holds about 63,000 clones, about 87% seen once. The sequencing input was PBMCs. All receptors derive from a woman aged 55-70 years with lung cancer.

This clone was detected only a few times. The rearrangement links TRBV5-8 to TRBJ2-5; TRBD2 might be the D (5 bases). This CDR3 contains 13 residues. Germline V lookup: CDR1 SGHTS, CDR2 YDEGEE. Between the trimmed V and J ends, which lost 5 bases and 4 bases, there was a span of 12 bases. The CDR3, as DNA: TGTGCCAGCAGGCCCACAGCGGCAGAGACCCAGTACTTC. Its translation: CASRPTAAETQYF.

The chain joins TRBV27 to TRBJ2-3; perhaps TRBD1 as D (6 bases). CDR3 length equals 11 residues. Germline CDR1 reads MNHEY; CDR2 reads SMNVEV (reference sequence). V lost 6 bases to trimming and J lost 7 bases, with 8 bases between them. This CDR3 is CASRQGYTQYF. In DNA, the CDR3 is TGTGCCAGCAGACAGGGCTATACGCAGTATTTT.

The chain carries TRBV4-2 and TRBJ1-5; D is ambiguous. The germline gives CDR1 LGHNA, CDR2 YNFKEQ. This CDR3 spans 15 amino acids. V was shortened by 0 bases and J by 5 bases, with 11 bases between the two germline ends. For the CDR3, the DNA is TGTGCCAGCAGCCAAGATGGGTTACGGGATCAGCCCCAGCATTTT. This sequence encodes CASSQDGLRDQPQHF.

The chain is built from TRBV5-5 and TRBJ2-1; 7 bases align to TRBD1. The germline CDR1 and CDR2 sequences are SGHKS and YYEKEE (reference sequence). The CDR3 consists of 15 residues. V lost 4 bases to trimming and J lost 7 bases; unmatched junction nucleotides: 11. CDR3 in amino acids: CASSPGQPRLNEQFF. The CDR3 DNA reads as TGTGCCAGCAGCCCGGGACAGCCTAGGTTAAATGAGCAGTTCTTC. The complete variable domain, with remaining parts taken from reference TRBV5-5 and TRBJ2-1, reads DAGVTQSPTHLIKTRGQQVTLRCSPISGHKSVSWYQQVLGQGPQFIFQYYEKEERGRGNFPDRFSARQFPNYSSELNVNALLLGDSALYLCASSPGQPRLNEQFFGPGTRLTVL.

This clone was recorded only once. The chain employs TRBV27 and TRBJ2-1; D gene unclear. Trimming pared 2 bases from V and 5 bases from J, leaving 13 bases between. The germline CDR1 and CDR2 sequences are MNHEY and SMNVEV (reference sequence). This CDR3 spans 15 amino acids. The CDR3 nucleotides are TGTGCCAGCAGTTTAGTCGGGTCGGTGGACAATGAGCAGTTCTTC. This codes for CASSLVGSVDNEQFF.

The chain couples TRBV4-2 to TRBJ2-1, with 13 bases that match TRBD2. This CDR3 has 17 residues. Germline V gene data show CDR1 as LGHNA and CDR2 as YNFKEQ. V gave up 3 bases and J gave up 7 bases; unmatched junction bases: 9. CDR3 sequence reads: CASSQELAGGPWNEQFF. The CDR3 DNA sequence: TGTGCCAGCAGCCAGGAACTAGCGGGAGGGCCTTGGAATGAGCAGTTCTTC.

The chain uses TRBV5-1 and TRBJ2-7, with unresolved D. Germline CDR1 and CDR2: SGHRS and YFSETQ. V was clipped by 5 bases and J by 0 bases, with 12 bases between them. The CDR3 is 14 residues long. The CDR3 reads CASSYPESSYEQYF. Here the CDR3 DNA reads TGCGCCAGCAGTTATCCCGAAAGCTCCTACGAGCAGTACTTC.

This chain uses TRBV5-4 with TRBJ1-4; tentatively, D is TRBD1 (5 bases). The CDR3 consists of 16 residues. V gave up 4 bases and J gave up 1 base, with 14 bases separating them. The V gene's germline CDR1 is SGHNT and CDR2 YYREEE (reference sequence). The CDR3 DNA reads TGTGCCAGCAGCCAGGCGCAAGGGGAAACTAATGAAAAACTGTTTTTT. It specifies CASSQAQGETNEKLFF.

The chain has TRBV7-2 and TRBJ1-6, with D unresolved. The CDR3 length is 15 residues. V gave up 1 base and J gave up 7 bases, with 11 bases separating them. Per germline, CDR1 SGHTA and CDR2 FQGNSA. CDR3 coding DNA: TGTGCCAGCAGCTTAGGTGTAGGGTGGAATTCACCCCTCCACTTT. The encoded protein is CASSLGVGWNSPLHF.

This clone appeared a few times. V gene TRBV11-2 combines with J gene TRBJ2-3; 9 bases align to TRBD1. In germline, CDR1 is SGHAT, CDR2 FQNNGV. V was clipped by 7 bases and J by 5 bases; unmatched bases: 10. There are 15 residues in the CDR3. CDR3 nucleotides: TGTGCCAGCACGAACACAGGGGGCTTTTTAGATACGCAGTATTTT. It yields the protein CASTNTGGFLDTQYF.

A single count supports this clone. This rearrangement joins TRBV5-1 to TRBJ2-7; 8 nucleotides align to TRBD1. The CDR3 runs 16 residues. Germline CDR1 SGHRS, CDR2 YFSETQ. V trimming: 2 bases; J trimming: 0 bases; junction bases outside the gene matches: 7. In nucleotides, the CDR3 is TGCGCCAGCAGCTTACCGGGACAGGACTACTCCTACGAGCAGTACTTC. This codes for CASSLPGQDYSYEQYF.

In this sample, this clone turned up once. The rearrangement joins TRBV3-1 (or the pseudogene TRBV3-2) to TRBJ2-7; D might be TRBD2 (7 bases). Germline CDR1 is LGHDT and CDR2 is YNNKEL (reference sequence). V shed 1 base and J shed 6 bases, with 10 bases lying between them. The CDR3 totals 13 residues. CDR3 region: CASSQGAGAEQYF. Here the CDR3 DNA reads TGTGCCAGCAGCCAAGGGGCGGGGGCCGAGCAGTACTTC.

The chain is built from TRBV6-5 and TRBJ1-3; no clear D. Germline CDR1 is MNHEY and CDR2 is SVGAGI. V was cut by 8 bases and J by 1 base, with 12 bases left in between. The length of the CDR3 is 14 residues. CDR3 sequence (DNA): TGTGCCAGCGGACTCCTAGGGTCTGGAAACACCATATATTTT. Its protein product is CASGLLGSGNTIYF.

This clone showed up just a few times. The rearrangement joins TRBV5-4 to TRBJ1-3; D gene unclear. Trimming cost V 4 bases and J 0 bases, with 11 bases left between them. CDR1 and CDR2 from the germline V gene are SGHNT and YYREEE (reference sequence). There are 15 residues in the CDR3. In DNA form, the CDR3 reads TGTGCCAGCAGCCGCGACGGCCGCTCTGGAAACACCATATATTTT. It codes for CASSRDGRSGNTIYF.

This clone appeared once. V gene TRBV5-8 combines with J gene TRBJ2-1; D is perhaps TRBD2 (6 bases). The CDR3 consists of 16 residues. The V end was cut by 4 bases, the J end by 2 bases, with 16 bases between. Germline assignment: CDR1 SGHTS and CDR2 YDEGEE. The CDR3 DNA is TGTGCCAGCAGCCCGGAGGGACTGCCGACCTACAATGAGCAGTTCTTC. Its protein product is CASSPEGLPTYNEQFF.

The chain couples TRBV7-2 to TRBJ1-3; D gene ambiguous. V was clipped by 2 bases and J by 0 bases, with 8 bases between them. The CDR3 loop spans 15 amino acids. Germline V gene data show CDR1 as SGHTA and CDR2 as FQGNSA. DNA of the CDR3: TGTGCCAGCAGCTTAAGCTACAGCTCTGGAAACACCATATATTTT. This sequence encodes CASSLSYSSGNTIYF.

The chain carries TRBV5-6 and TRBJ1-1, with a weak D call TRBD1 (5 bases). The germline V gene encodes CDR1 SGHDT and CDR2 YYEEEE. The V gene lost 6 bases and the J gene lost 4 bases, with 19 bases spanning the gap. This CDR3 has 15 residues. For the CDR3, the DNA is TGTGCCAGCACCAAGGTCAGGTGGGGGGGCACTGAAGCTTTCTTT. The encoded protein is CASTKVRWGGTEAFF.

The chain employs TRBV10-3 and TRBJ1-2; the D gene is possibly TRBD1 (6 bases). Per germline, CDR1 ENHRY and CDR2 SYGVKD. This CDR3 contains 14 residues. V lost 9 bases and J 5 bases, leaving 19 bases between the germline ends. CDR3 bases: TGTGCCATTACTCCAGGGGAACGGGTGTATGGCTACACCTTC. Amino acid sequence: CAITPGERVYGYTF.

The rearrangement joins TRBV5-1 to TRBJ2-1, with 12 positions matching TRBD2. CDR1 is SGHRS, CDR2 YFSETQ, per germline. V was clipped by 4 bases and J by 7 bases; unmatched bases: 6. CDR3 size: 15 residues. CDR3 residues: CASSILAGGPNEQFF. The CDR3 region has the DNA TGCGCCAGCAGCATTCTAGCGGGGGGGCCTAATGAGCAGTTCTTC.

This clone was picked up one time. The genes are TRBV11-2 and TRBJ2-7; perhaps D is TRBD1 or TRBD2 (5 bases each). Trimming left V 7 bases short and J 0 bases short, with 10 bases between. In germline, CDR1 is SGHAT, CDR2 FQNNGV. This CDR3 region has 13 residues. Here the CDR3 DNA reads TGTGCCAGCACCCCAGGGAGCTCCTACGAGCAGTACTTC. Its protein product is CASTPGSSYEQYF. Full variable domain (rest looked up from reference TRBV11-2 and TRBJ2-7): EAGVAQSPRYKIIEKRQSVAFWCNPISGHATLYWYQQILGQGPKLLIQFQNNGVVDDSQLPKDRFSAERLKGVDSTLKIQPAKLEDSAVYLCASTPGSSYEQYFGPGTRLTVT.

The chain joins TRBV28 to TRBJ1-5; no firm D call. The CDR3 spans 15 residues. Trimming pared 2 bases from V and 6 bases from J, leaving 14 bases between. Germline lookup yields CDR1 MDHEN and CDR2 SYDVKM. CDR3 sequence: CASSLKVDLVQPQHF. The CDR3 DNA reads TGTGCCAGCAGTTTAAAGGTTGATTTGGTTCAGCCCCAGCATTTT.

In the case of this clone: A much more abundant neighbour one base away suggests this may be a read error. Other DNA variants within this sample encode the same CDR3. The genes are TRBV24-1 and TRBJ2-1, with D unresolved. Germline values: CDR1 KGHDR, CDR2 SFDVKD. The CDR3 has 11 residues. Trimming took off 3 bases at V and 8 bases at J, with 4 bases between the two ends. CDR3 residues: CATSDGDEQFF. For the CDR3, the DNA is TGTGCCACCAGTGATGGGGATGAGCAGTTCTTC.

The chain combines TRBV5-1 with TRBJ1-2; 7 bases are a match to TRBD1. Germline V gives CDR1 SGHRS, CDR2 YFSETQ. V lost 5 bases and J lost 4; bases outside the gene matches: 5. The CDR3 has 13 residues. This CDR3 is CASSTTGIYGYTF. DNA for the CDR3: TGCGCCAGCAGTACGACAGGGATCTATGGCTACACCTTC.

The J gene is TRBJ2-6, the V gene TRBV27, with D unresolved. CDR1 and CDR2 (germline): MNHEY, SMNVEV (reference sequence). The CDR3 runs 15 residues. V was cut by 5 bases and J by 2 bases, with 10 bases left in between. The CDR3 spells CASSPISPGANVLTF. The CDR3 nucleotides read TGTGCCAGCAGTCCGATCTCCCCTGGGGCCAACGTCCTGACTTTC.

The chain employs TRBV5-6 and TRBJ1-1; D not resolved. The CDR3 totals 14 residues. The V and J ends lost 0 bases and 3 bases respectively, with 9 bases between them. The germline V gene encodes CDR1 SGHDT and CDR2 YYEEEE. The CDR3 DNA reads as TGTGCCAGCAGCTTGGGACCGACCGACACTGAAGCTTTCTTT. Translation: CASSLGPTDTEAFF.

V gene TRBV5-1 combines with J gene TRBJ2-3; D gene ambiguous. V gave up 0 bases and J gave up 1 base, with 9 bases separating them. Germline lookup yields CDR1 SGHRS and CDR2 YFSETQ. The CDR3 sequence is 15 residues long. The CDR3 coding sequence is TGCGCCAGCAGCTTGGGGAATGCCGGCACAGATACGCAGTATTTT. It is translated as CASSLGNAGTDTQYF.

There are a few counts of this clone. J is TRBJ1-4 and V is TRBV3-1 (or the pseudogene TRBV3-2); TRBD1 matches at 7 bases. CDR1 and CDR2 (germline): LGHDT, YNNKEL (reference sequence). The CDR3 sequence is 14 residues long. The ends lost 7 bases at V and 3 bases at J; junction bases unmatched: 5. The CDR3 DNA is TGTGCCAGCACCCTGACAGGGCCTAATGAAAAACTGTTTTTT. It translates to CASTLTGPNEKLFF.

This clone was seen just once. The gene calls are TRBV10-3 and TRBJ2-1, with 8 nucleotides matching TRBD2. The germline V gene has CDR1 ENHRY and CDR2 SYGVKD. The junction had 11 bases not matched to a gene; V was cut back by 0 bases and J by 1 base. The CDR3 sequence is 19 residues long. CDR3 amino acids: CAISESGGTGGDSYNEQFF. The CDR3 DNA sequence: TGTGCCATCAGTGAGTCGGGCGGAACCGGGGGGGATTCCTACAATGAGCAGTTCTTC.

This chain joins TRBV5-1 and TRBJ2-7, with 11 bases that match TRBD1. CDR1 SGHRS and CDR2 YFSETQ come from the germline V gene. The CDR3 is 15 residues long. The ends lost 4 bases at V and 3 bases at J; junction bases unmatched: 6. The DNA of the CDR3 is TGCGCCAGCAGCAAAGGGACAGGGGGAGTCTACGAGCAGTACTTC. Protein sequence: CASSKGTGGVYEQYF.

The table lists this clone with a count of one. The V and J genes are TRBV6-5 and TRBJ1-1; D is possibly TRBD1 (6 bases). The CDR3 spans 15 residues. Deletions cut 9 bases from V and 1 base from J, with 18 bases between. Germline CDR1 is MNHEY and CDR2 is SVGAGI. The CDR3 DNA follows: TGTGCCAGTTCAAGAACGGACAGAGCGAACACTGAAGCTTTCTTT. Amino acid sequence: CASSRTDRANTEAFF.

The chain uses TRBV7-3 and TRBJ2-2, with a weak D call TRBD2 (6 bases). Germline V gene lookup returns CDR1 SGHTA and CDR2 FQGTGA. V lost 2 bases, J lost 5 bases, and 15 bases lay in between. CDR3 length: 16 residues. This CDR3 reads CASSLASGVQTGELFF. In nucleotides, the CDR3 is TGTGCCAGCAGCTTAGCTTCGGGAGTACAGACCGGGGAGCTGTTTTTT.